This T cell receptor beta chain was profiled in a study of T-cell memory formation after mild COVID-19. At the level of the study: The two donors had largely donor-specific TCR clusters.

5'RACE, which relied on constant-segment primers, yielded TCR alpha and TCR beta cDNA libraries carrying sample barcodes and UMIs. Each CDR3 protein is one row after TCRdb ran MiXCR on the 5' RACE reads. The sample lists some 450,000 distinct CDR3 sequences; roughly 20% were seen once. From germline, CDR1 is ENHRY and CDR2 SYGVKD. The CDR3 contains 13 residues. V shed 10 bases and J 7 bases; nucleotides not matched to a gene: 9. This chain links TRBV10-3 with TRBJ2-3; 9 bases align to TRBD2. Sequenced: PBMCs or a T cell subset sorted from them (not recorded which). The source of this sequence is an adult woman who had mild COVID-19 (a few samples of this study predate the infection). Cell type and time point are not known. CDR3 nucleotides: TGTGCCACTTTCCGCGGGGGGGCAAATACGCAGTATTTT. Encoded protein: CATFRGGANTQYF.